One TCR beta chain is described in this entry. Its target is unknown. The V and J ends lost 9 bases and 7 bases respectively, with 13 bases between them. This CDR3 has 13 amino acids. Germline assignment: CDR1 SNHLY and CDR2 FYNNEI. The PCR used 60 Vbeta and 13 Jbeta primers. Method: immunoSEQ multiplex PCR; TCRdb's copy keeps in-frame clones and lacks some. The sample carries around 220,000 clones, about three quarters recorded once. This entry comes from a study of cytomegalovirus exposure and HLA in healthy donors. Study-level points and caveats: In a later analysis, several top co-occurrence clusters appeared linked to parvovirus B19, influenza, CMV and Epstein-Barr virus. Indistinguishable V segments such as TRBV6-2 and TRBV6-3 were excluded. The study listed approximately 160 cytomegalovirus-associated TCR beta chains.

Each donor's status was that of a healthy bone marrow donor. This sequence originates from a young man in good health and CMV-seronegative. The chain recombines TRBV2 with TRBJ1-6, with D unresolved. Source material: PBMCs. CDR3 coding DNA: TGTGCCAGGCGGAGGACGGAGAATTCACCCCTCCACTTT. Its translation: CARRRTENSPLHF.